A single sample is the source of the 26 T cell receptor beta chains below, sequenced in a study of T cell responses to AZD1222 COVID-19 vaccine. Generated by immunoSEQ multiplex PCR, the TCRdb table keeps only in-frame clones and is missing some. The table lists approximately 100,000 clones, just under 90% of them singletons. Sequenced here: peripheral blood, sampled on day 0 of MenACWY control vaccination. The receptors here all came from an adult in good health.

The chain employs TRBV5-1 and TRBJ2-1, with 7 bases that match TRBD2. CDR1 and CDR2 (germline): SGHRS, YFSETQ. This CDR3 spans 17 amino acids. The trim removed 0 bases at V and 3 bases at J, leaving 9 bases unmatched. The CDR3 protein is CASSLESSGGLYNEQFF. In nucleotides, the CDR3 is TGCGCCAGCAGCTTGGAGTCTAGCGGCGGCCTCTACAATGAGCAGTTCTTC.

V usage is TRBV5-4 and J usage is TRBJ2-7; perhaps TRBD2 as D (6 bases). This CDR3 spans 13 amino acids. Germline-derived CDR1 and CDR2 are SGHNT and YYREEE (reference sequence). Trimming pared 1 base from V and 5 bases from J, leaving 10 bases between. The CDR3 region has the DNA TGTGCCAGCAGCTTGTATCGGGGGAACGAGCAGTACTTC. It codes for CASSLYRGNEQYF.

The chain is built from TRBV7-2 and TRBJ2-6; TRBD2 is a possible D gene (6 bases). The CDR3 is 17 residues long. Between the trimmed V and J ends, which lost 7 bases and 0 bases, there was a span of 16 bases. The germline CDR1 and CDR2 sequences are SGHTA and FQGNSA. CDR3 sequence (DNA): TGTGCCAGCACCCTATTGGGGGGTAGCTCTGGGGCCAACGTCCTGACTTTC. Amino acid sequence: CASTLLGGSSGANVLTF.

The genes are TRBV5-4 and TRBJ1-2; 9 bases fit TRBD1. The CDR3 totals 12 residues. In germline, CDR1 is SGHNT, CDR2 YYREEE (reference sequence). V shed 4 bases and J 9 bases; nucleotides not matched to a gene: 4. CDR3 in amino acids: CASSVGQGSYTF. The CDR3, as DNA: TGTGCCAGCAGCGTAGGACAGGGGAGCTACACCTTC. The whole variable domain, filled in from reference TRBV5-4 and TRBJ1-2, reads ETGVTQSPTHLIKTRGQQVTLRCSSQSGHNTVSWYQQALGQGPQFIFQYYREEENGRGNFPPRFSGLQFPNYSSELNVNALELDDSALYLCASSVGQGSYTFGSGTRLTVV.

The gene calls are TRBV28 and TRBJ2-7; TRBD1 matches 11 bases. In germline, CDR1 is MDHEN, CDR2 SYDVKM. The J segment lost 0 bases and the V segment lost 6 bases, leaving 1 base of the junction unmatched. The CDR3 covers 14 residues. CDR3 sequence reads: CASSGTGGSYEQYF. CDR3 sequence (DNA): TGTGCCAGCAGCGGGACAGGGGGCTCCTACGAGCAGTACTTC.

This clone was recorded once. This CDR3 reads CASSQGSSGGTFSTDTQYF. CDR3 DNA sequence: TGCGCCAGCAGCCAAGGATCTAGCGGGGGGACTTTTAGCACAGATACGCAGTATTTT. This chain joins TRBV4-3 and TRBJ2-3, with 11 bases that match TRBD2. The CDR3 loop spans 19 amino acids. The germline CDR1 and CDR2 sequences are LGHNA and YSLEER. J gave up 0 bases and V 1 base, and 9 bases lay outside the gene matches.

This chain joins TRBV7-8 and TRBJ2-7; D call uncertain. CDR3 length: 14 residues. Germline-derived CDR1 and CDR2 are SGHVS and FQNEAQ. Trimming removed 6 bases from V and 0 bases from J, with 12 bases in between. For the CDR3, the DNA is TGTGCCAGCAGGCCAGCGACGAGCTCCTACGAGCAGTACTTC. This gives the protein CASRPATSSYEQYF.

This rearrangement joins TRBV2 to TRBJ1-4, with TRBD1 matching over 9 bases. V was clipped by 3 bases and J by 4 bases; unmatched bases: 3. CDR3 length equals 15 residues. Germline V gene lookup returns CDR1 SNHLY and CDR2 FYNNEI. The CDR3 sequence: CASSEDRGSNEKLFF. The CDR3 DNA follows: TGTGCCAGCAGTGAGGACAGGGGTAGTAATGAAAAACTGTTTTTT.

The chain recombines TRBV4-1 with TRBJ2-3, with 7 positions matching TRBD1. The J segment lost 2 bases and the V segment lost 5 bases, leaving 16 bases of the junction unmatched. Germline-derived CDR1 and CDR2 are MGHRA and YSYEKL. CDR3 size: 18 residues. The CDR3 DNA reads TGCGCCAGCAGCTCAGGAATGGCGCAGGGGGTGATCACAGATACGCAGTATTTT. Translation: CASSSGMAQGVITDTQYF.

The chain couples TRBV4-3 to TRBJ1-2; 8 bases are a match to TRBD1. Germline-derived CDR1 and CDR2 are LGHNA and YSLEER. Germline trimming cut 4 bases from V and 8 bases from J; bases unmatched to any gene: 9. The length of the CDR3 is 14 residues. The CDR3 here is CASSRTDRADGYTF. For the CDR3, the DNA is TGCGCCAGCAGCCGAACGGACAGGGCAGACGGCTACACCTTC.

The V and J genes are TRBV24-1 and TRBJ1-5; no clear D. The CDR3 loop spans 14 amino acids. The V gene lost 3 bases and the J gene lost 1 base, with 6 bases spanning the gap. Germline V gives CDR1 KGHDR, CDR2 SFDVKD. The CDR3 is CATSDHVSNQPQHF. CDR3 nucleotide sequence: TGTGCCACCAGTGATCATGTCAGCAATCAGCCCCAGCATTTT.

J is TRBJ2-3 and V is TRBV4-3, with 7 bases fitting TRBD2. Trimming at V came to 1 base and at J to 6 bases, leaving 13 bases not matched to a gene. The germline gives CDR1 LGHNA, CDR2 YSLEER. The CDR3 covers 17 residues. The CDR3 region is CASSQGGAGVSSDTQYF. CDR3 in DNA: TGCGCCAGCAGCCAAGGAGGGGCGGGGGTTTCGTCGGATACGCAGTATTTT.

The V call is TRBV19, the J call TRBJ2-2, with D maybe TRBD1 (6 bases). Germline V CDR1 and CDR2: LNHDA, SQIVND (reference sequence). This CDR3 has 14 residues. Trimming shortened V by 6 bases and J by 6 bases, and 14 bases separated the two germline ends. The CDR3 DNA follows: TGTGCCAGTAGGAACGTACAGGGTTCCGGGGAGCTGTTTTTT. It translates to CASRNVQGSGELFF.

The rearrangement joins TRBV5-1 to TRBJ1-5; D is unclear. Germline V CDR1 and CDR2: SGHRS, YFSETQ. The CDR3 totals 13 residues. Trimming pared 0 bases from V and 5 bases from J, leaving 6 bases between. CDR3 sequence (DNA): TGCGCCAGCAGCTTGGAAGGTCATCAGCCCCAGCATTTT. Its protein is CASSLEGHQPQHF.

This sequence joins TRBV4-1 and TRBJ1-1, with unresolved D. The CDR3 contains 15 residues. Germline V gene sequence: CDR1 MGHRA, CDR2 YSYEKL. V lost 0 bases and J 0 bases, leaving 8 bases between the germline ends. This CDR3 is CASSQDRLMNTEAFF. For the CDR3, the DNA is TGCGCCAGCAGCCAAGACAGGCTGATGAACACTGAAGCTTTCTTT.

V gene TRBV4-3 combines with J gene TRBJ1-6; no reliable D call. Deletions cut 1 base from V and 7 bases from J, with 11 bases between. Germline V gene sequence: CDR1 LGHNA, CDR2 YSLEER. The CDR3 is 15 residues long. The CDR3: CASSQGTPGNSPLHF. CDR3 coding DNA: TGCGCCAGCAGCCAAGGAACCCCTGGGAATTCACCCCTCCACTTT.

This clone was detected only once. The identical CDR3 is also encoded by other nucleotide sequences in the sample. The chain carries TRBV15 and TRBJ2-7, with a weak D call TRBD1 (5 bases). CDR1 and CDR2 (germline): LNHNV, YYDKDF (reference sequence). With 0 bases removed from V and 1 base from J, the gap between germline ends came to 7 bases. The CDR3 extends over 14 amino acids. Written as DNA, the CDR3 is TGTGCCACCAGCAGAGAAGGGGTTTCCTACGAGCAGTACTTC. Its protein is CATSREGVSYEQYF.

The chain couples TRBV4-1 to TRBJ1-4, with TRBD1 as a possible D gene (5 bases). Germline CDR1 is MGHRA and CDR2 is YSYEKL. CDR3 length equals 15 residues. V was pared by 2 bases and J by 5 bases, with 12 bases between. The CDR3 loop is CASSQTGEGNEKLFF. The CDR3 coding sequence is TGCGCCAGCAGCCAAACGGGGGAGGGGAATGAAAAACTGTTTTTT.

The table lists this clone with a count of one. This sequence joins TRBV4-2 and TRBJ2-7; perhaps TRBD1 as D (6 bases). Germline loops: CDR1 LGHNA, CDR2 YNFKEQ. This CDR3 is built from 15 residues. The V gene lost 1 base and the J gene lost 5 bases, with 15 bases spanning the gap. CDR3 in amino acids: CASSQVGDILNEQYF. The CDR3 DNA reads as TGTGCCAGCAGCCAAGTCGGGGACATTTTGAACGAGCAGTACTTC.

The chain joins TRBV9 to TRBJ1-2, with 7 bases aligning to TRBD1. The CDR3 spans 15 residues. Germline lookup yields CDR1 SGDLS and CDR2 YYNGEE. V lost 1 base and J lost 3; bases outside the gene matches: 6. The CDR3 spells CASSVQSTGDYGYTF. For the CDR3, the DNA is TGTGCCAGCAGCGTACAGAGCACAGGGGACTATGGCTACACCTTC.

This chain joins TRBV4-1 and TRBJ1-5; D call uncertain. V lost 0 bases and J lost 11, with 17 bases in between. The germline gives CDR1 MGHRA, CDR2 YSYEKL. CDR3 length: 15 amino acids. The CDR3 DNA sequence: TGCGCCAGCAGCCAAGAGCCAGGTATTCGATCGGCCCAGCATTTT. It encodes CASSQEPGIRSAQHF.

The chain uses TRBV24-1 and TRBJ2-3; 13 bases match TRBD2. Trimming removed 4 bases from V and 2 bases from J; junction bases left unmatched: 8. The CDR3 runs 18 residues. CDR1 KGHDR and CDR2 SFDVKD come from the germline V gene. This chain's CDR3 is CATSDPGTSGGDTDTQYF. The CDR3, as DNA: TGTGCCACCAGTGACCCCGGCACTAGCGGGGGGGACACAGATACGCAGTATTTT.

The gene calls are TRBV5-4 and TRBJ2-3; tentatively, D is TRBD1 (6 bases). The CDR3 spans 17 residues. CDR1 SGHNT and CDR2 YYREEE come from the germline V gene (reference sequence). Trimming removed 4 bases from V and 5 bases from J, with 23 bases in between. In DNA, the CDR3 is TGTGCCAGCAGCGCCCAATCAGGGGCCCTTAATGTAGATACGCAGTATTTT. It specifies CASSAQSGALNVDTQYF.

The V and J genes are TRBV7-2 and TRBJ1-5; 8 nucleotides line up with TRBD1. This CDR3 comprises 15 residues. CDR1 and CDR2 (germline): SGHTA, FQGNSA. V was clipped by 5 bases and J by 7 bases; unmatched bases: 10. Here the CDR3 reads CASSQADRGGQPQHF. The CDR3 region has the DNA TGTGCCAGCAGCCAGGCAGACAGGGGCGGCCAGCCCCAGCATTTT.

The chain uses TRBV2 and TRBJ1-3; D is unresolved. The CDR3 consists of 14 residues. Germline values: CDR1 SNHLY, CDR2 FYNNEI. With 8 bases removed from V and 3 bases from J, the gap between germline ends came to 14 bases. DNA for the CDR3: TGTGCCAGCCAAGAGGAGGGTATTGGAAACACCATATATTTT. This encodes CASQEEGIGNTIYF.

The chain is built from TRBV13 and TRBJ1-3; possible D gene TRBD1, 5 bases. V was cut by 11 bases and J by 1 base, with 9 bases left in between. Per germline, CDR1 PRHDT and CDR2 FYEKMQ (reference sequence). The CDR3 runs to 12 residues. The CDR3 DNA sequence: TGTGCCCCCAGGGCGTCTGGAAACACCATATATTTT. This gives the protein CAPRASGNTIYF.